This note documents a single T cell receptor (beta chain) sequence. The antigen remains undetermined. Primers included in the PCR were 60 Vbeta and 13 Jbeta primers. In the source study's methods: Per a later analysis, the number of unique TCR beta chains was about 80 million, of which 8.5 million to 11 million were shared. Profiled with immunoSEQ multiplex PCR; TCRdb holds only in-frame clones, not every one. V and J calls and clone size are those listed in that table; D and trimming were worked out from the DNA. The repertoire holds about 130,000 clones, with 66% as singletons. The CDR3 runs 11 residues. Germline values: CDR1 MNHEY, CDR2 SVGAGI. Trimming took 6 bases from V and 12 from J, leaving 11 bases between them. The sample comes from a study of cytomegalovirus exposure and HLA in healthy donors. General study findings and limits: It was only CMV serostatus that was available as immune exposure information. Highly shared variants forming one cluster were likely a sequencing artifact.

Material: PBMCs. The chain carries TRBV6-5 and TRBJ1-4, with D perhaps matching TRBD1 (6 bases). The source is a human donor in good health. Written as DNA, the CDR3 is TGTGCCAGCAGCCCCGAGGGGGAACTGTTTTTT. It specifies CASSPEGELFF.